The 23 T cell receptor beta chains listed next were all sequenced from one sample in a study of blood T cells in healthy people across ages. Primers used in a second PCR of roughly 6 to 11 cycles were a sample-barcoded 5' primer and a J-beta primer mix. TCRdb reprocessed the 5' RACE reads via MiXCR and lists one record per CDR3 protein. Among under 800,000 distinct CDR3 sequences listed, under 25% were seen once. Sequencing input: blood. The receptors shown here come from a man aged 65 to 79 in good health.

This clonotype came up a few times. V usage is TRBV7-2 and J usage is TRBJ2-1; 9 nucleotides align to TRBD2. J gave up 3 bases and V 2 bases, and 5 bases lay outside the gene matches. The germline CDR1 and CDR2 sequences are SGHTA and FQGNSA. This CDR3 spans 16 amino acids. The CDR3 coding sequence is TGTGCCAGCAGCTTAACGGCGGGAGGGCGCTACAATGAGCAGTTCTTC. This sequence encodes CASSLTAGGRYNEQFF. Drawing the rest from reference TRBV7-2 and TRBJ2-1, the complete variable domain is GAGVSQSPSNKVTEKGKDVELRCDPISGHTALYWYRQSLGQGLEFLIYFQGNSAPDKSGLPSDRFSAERTGGSVSTLTIQRTQQEDSAVYLCASSLTAGGRYNEQFFGPGTRLTVL.

This clonotype was seen a single time. The V call is TRBV7-2, the J call TRBJ2-5; 9 nucleotides match TRBD2. The J call may be faulty, since TRBJ2-1 better matches the DNA end. The CDR3 contains 16 residues. Germline CDR1 SGHTA, CDR2 FQGNSA. CDR3 in DNA: TGTGCCAGCAGCTTAGGTAGCGGGGGTCCACCCAATGAGCAGTTCTTC. The encoded protein is CASSLGSGGPPNEQFF.

This clonotype was seen a single time. The gene calls are TRBV19 and TRBJ2-1, with D possibly being TRBD2 (6 bases). The germline V gene has CDR1 LNHDA and CDR2 SQIVND (reference sequence). The CDR3 is 15 amino acids. Trimming pared 8 bases from V and 7 bases from J, leaving 21 bases between. CDR3 nucleotide sequence: TGTGCCAGTCGGGCCCTAAGGCGGGACCAGAATGAGCAGTTCTTC. Protein product: CASRALRRDQNEQFF.

CDR3 bases: TGCGCCAGCAGCTTGTTGGGTGAGGTCGGTGGTGGCTACACCTTC. Protein: CASSLLGEVGGGYTF. The chain carries TRBV5-1 and TRBJ1-2, with D uncertain. Germline-derived CDR1 and CDR2 are SGHRS and YFSETQ. V lost 1 base to trimming and J lost 7 bases, with 17 bases between them. The CDR3 totals 15 residues.

The rearrangement joins TRBV3-1 to TRBJ2-5; a possible D gene is TRBD2 (5 bases). The J call may be incorrect, as the DNA end agrees better with TRBJ2-1. Germline CDR1 reads LGHDT; CDR2 reads YNNKEL (reference sequence). This CDR3 spans 12 amino acids. The CDR3 bases are TGTGCCAGCAGCCGGACTGGCGGGGAGCAGTTCTTC. Amino acids: CASSRTGGEQFF.

This chain links TRBV25-1 with TRBJ2-5; TRBD1 matches at 7 bases. The V gene end was trimmed by 3 bases and the J gene end by 3 bases; junction bases not matched to a gene: 4. The CDR3 covers 14 residues. The V gene's germline CDR1 is MGHDK and CDR2 SYGVNS. CDR3 sequence reads: CASSDQTGEETQYF. CDR3 DNA sequence: TGTGCCAGCAGTGACCAAACAGGGGAAGAGACCCAGTACTTC.

This clonotype was recorded at least ten times. The chain recombines TRBV5-1 with TRBJ1-4; a weak D match, TRBD1 (6 bases). Germline CDR1 SGHRS, CDR2 YFSETQ. CDR3 size: 14 residues. V was pared by 4 bases and J by 6 bases, with 13 bases between. CDR3 coding DNA: TGCGCCAGCAGCGGGGGCAGCGAGCATGAAAAACTGTTTTTT. This translates into CASSGGSEHEKLFF.

This clonotype was observed a few times. The rearrangement uses TRBV4-2 and TRBJ1-2; 10 positions match TRBD1. Germline lookup yields CDR1 LGHNA and CDR2 YNFKEQ. The CDR3 length is 17 residues. V lost 0 bases and J lost 1; bases outside the gene matches: 5. CDR3 in DNA: TGTGCCAGCAGCCAAGATCTCGGACAGGGGGGTAACTATGGCTACACCTTC. It is translated as CASSQDLGQGGNYGYTF.

This clonotype was seen more than once but under ten times. In this CDR3 the conserved last residue, phenylalanine or tryptophan, is missing, so a read error is likely. The gene calls are TRBV5-1 and TRBJ1-2; maybe TRBD1 (5 bases). The V end was cut by 2 bases, the J end by 3 bases, with 17 bases between. This CDR3 region has 16 residues. CDR1 SGHRS and CDR2 YFSETQ come from the germline V gene. The CDR3 region is CASSLGPGPFDYGYTL. In DNA, the CDR3 is TGCGCCAGCAGCTTAGGTCCGGGGCCCTTCGACTATGGCTACACCCTC.

This CDR3 is CASSKSGRAVYEQYF. The CDR3 coding sequence is TGTGCCAGCAGTAAAAGCGGGAGGGCCGTGTACGAGCAGTACTTC. This chain joins TRBV12-3 or TRBV12-4 and TRBJ2-7; 10 bases agree with TRBD2. V lost 5 bases and J lost 4; bases outside the gene matches: 8. CDR3 length: 15 amino acids.

This clonotype occurred a few times. The CDR3 spells CASGSRDRGGLDYNEQFF. DNA of the CDR3: TGTGCCAGCGGATCCCGGGACAGGGGGGGCCTGGACTACAATGAGCAGTTCTTC. The genes are TRBV6-4 and TRBJ2-1, with TRBD1 identical over 11 bases. This CDR3 has 18 amino acids. V was pared by 8 bases and J by 3 bases, with 15 bases of the junction left unmatched. Germline lookup yields CDR1 MRHNA and CDR2 SNTAGT.

The chain combines TRBV6-5 with TRBJ2-1; 9 bases match TRBD1. CDR3 length: 16 residues. V lost 5 bases and J lost 7; bases outside the gene matches: 12. Per the germline V gene, CDR1 is MNHEY and CDR2 is SVGAGI. This CDR3 reads CASSNAGTGYRNEQFF. CDR3 DNA sequence: TGTGCCAGCAGTAACGCCGGGACAGGGTATCGGAATGAGCAGTTCTTC.

This clonotype was observed a handful of times. The gene calls are TRBV7-2 and TRBJ1-1; TRBD1 agrees at 7 bases. Germline loops: CDR1 SGHTA, CDR2 FQGNSA. Trimming at V came to 5 bases and at J to 1 base, leaving 10 bases not matched to a gene. The CDR3 covers 16 residues. The CDR3 loop is CASSVSTGRTNTEAFF. The CDR3 region has the DNA TGTGCCAGCAGCGTCTCGACAGGGCGGACGAACACTGAAGCTTTCTTT.

This clonotype was counted once. V gene TRBV28 combines with J gene TRBJ2-3; perhaps TRBD2 as D (7 bases). Per germline, CDR1 MDHEN and CDR2 SYDVKM. The CDR3 extends over 12 amino acids. V was shortened by 3 bases and J by 11 bases, with 12 bases between the two germline ends. The CDR3 protein is CASSFRGGRQYF. The CDR3 region has the DNA TGTGCCAGCAGTTTCAGGGGCGGGAGGCAGTATTTT.

The count of this clonotype is one. This sequence joins TRBV7-2 and TRBJ2-1; D not resolved. The V gene's germline CDR1 is SGHTA and CDR2 FQGNSA. CDR3 size: 16 residues. Trimming cost V 4 bases and J 4 bases, with 17 bases left between them. CDR3 in DNA: TGTGCCAGCAGCTCGACGGTCGGAGCGTCGTACAATGAGCAGTTCTTC. Its protein is CASSSTVGASYNEQFF.

The V and J genes are TRBV6-5 and TRBJ2-1; D might be TRBD1 (5 bases). The J call is uncertain, as TRBJ2-7 better fits the DNA end. Germline assignment: CDR1 MNHEY and CDR2 SVGAGI. The CDR3 contains 11 residues. CDR3 nucleotides: TGTGCCAGCAGTCGACAGTTCGAGCAGTACTTC. It yields the protein CASSRQFEQYF.

In its sample, this clonotype was seen a few times. The chain combines TRBV3-1 with TRBJ2-3; D is undetermined. The CDR3 sequence is 15 residues long. The V gene lost 5 bases and the J gene lost 1 base, with 13 bases spanning the gap. Germline assignment: CDR1 LGHDT and CDR2 YNNKEL (reference sequence). The CDR3 region is CASSRKIRGTDTQYF. For the CDR3, the DNA is TGTGCCAGCAGCAGAAAAATACGGGGCACAGATACGCAGTATTTT.

This clonotype was seen a handful of times. The chain employs TRBV15 and TRBJ1-3; D is perhaps TRBD1 (5 bases). Trimming cost V 0 bases and J 4 bases, with 10 bases left between them. The CDR3 totals 15 residues. Germline V gene lookup returns CDR1 LNHNV and CDR2 YYDKDF (reference sequence). The chain's CDR3 is CATSRDPGAGNTIYF. In nucleotides, the CDR3 is TGTGCCACCAGCAGAGATCCTGGGGCCGGAAACACCATATATTTT.

This chain uses TRBV12-3 or TRBV12-4 with TRBJ2-7; D remains unclear. The ends were cut back, 2 bases at V and 6 bases at J, with 5 bases in the middle. CDR3 length equals 11 residues. The CDR3 sequence is CASSLRSEQYF. DNA for the CDR3: TGTGCCAGCAGTTTAAGGTCCGAGCAGTACTTC.

This chain uses TRBV14 with TRBJ2-1, with 10 bases matching TRBD2. CDR3 length: 12 amino acids. Germline CDR1 reads SGHDN; CDR2 reads FVKESK. The junction had 6 bases not matched to a gene; V was cut back by 5 bases and J by 14 bases. The CDR3 sequence: CASSGTSASEFF. The CDR3 DNA is TGTGCCAGCAGCGGGACTAGCGCTTCTGAGTTCTTC.

This clonotype has just a few counts. The chain couples TRBV24-1 to TRBJ2-5; possible D gene TRBD1, 6 bases. This CDR3 contains 14 residues. CDR1 and CDR2 (germline): KGHDR, SFDVKD. With 4 bases removed from V and 5 bases from J, the gap between germline ends came to 13 bases. CDR3 loop: CATSDHDRSETQYF. The CDR3 DNA reads as TGTGCCACCAGTGACCATGACAGGAGCGAGACCCAGTACTTC.

V and J are TRBV5-1 and TRBJ2-2, with D hard to call. From germline, CDR1 is SGHRS and CDR2 YFSETQ. The germline V and J ends were trimmed by 1 base and 0 bases, with 4 bases remaining between them. The CDR3 runs to 14 residues. CDR3 in amino acids: CASSLTANTGELFF. CDR3 coding DNA: TGCGCCAGCAGCTTGACAGCGAACACCGGGGAGCTGTTTTTT.

This clonotype was counted a few times. The rearrangement links TRBV7-8 to TRBJ1-5; the D gene is possibly TRBD1 (5 bases). The V end lost 2 bases, the J end lost 7 bases, and 12 bases lay between the germline ends. This CDR3 is 14 amino acids long. Germline CDR1 reads SGHVS; CDR2 reads FQNEAQ. CDR3 sequence: CASSLNWGDQPQHF. CDR3 in DNA: TGTGCCAGCAGCTTAAATTGGGGGGACCAGCCCCAGCATTTT. Complete variable domain (other parts from reference TRBV7-8 and TRBJ1-5): GAGVSQSPRYKVAKRGQDVALRCDPISGHVSLFWYQQALGQGPEFLTYFQNEAQLDKSGLPSDRFFAERPEGSVSTLKIQRTQQEDSAVYLCASSLNWGDQPQHFGDGTRLSIL.